The next 2 T cell receptor beta chains were all read from a single sample in a study of T-cell memory formation after mild COVID-19. TCRdb re-analysed the 5' RACE reads in MiXCR, keeping a single row per CDR3 protein. Of some 260,000 distinct CDR3 sequences in the sample, roughly 17% were seen once. The sequenced sample was PBMCs or a T cell subset sorted from them (not recorded which). The receptors come from a man between 18 and 35 years old who had mild COVID-19 (a few samples of this study predate the infection). Cell type and time point are not known.

This clonotype was detected many times. One end of the junction does not line up with germline, which may come from a read error. V usage is TRBV5-1 and J usage is TRBJ2-3; D gene ambiguous. Germline loops: CDR1 SGHRS, CDR2 YFSETQ. This CDR3 comprises 12 residues. The CDR3 loop is CASSSSTDTQYF. CDR3 coding DNA: TGTGCCAGCAGCTCTAGCACAGATACGCAGTATTTT.

The CDR3 DNA reads as TGTGCCACCACAGGGGATCCTGGGGGTACGCAGTATTTT. It translates to CATTGDPGGTQYF. The genes are TRBV5-5 and TRBJ2-3; 7 bases agree with TRBD1. CDR1 and CDR2 from the germline V gene are SGHKS and YYEKEE (reference sequence). Trimming took 9 bases from V and 8 from J; bases not matched to a gene: 12. The CDR3 has 13 amino acids.